These T cell receptor beta chains were read from a single sample in a study of cytomegalovirus exposure and HLA in healthy donors. Repertoires were generated with immunoSEQ multiplex PCR, while TCRdb's copy carries only in-frame clones and drops some. This repertoire includes about 170,000 clones. The source material was PBMCs. The source is a woman aged 55-69 years in good health and CMV-seronegative. CDR3s include the opening cysteine and the closing phenylalanine or tryptophan. Fields, in order: CDR3 length, V gene, D gene, J gene, CDR3 DNA, CDR3 protein. A D gene is named only where the DNA matches it firmly.

15	TRBV11-2	TRBD2	TRBJ2-2	TGTGCCAGCAGCTTAGTCGGGAGGGCCCCCGGGGAGCTGTTTTTT	CASSLVGRAPGELFF
15	TRBV6-5	NA	TRBJ2-7	TGTGCCAGCAGTTACTACGCAGGGGATCCCTACGAGCAGTACTTC	CASSYYAGDPYEQYF
12	TRBV5-1	NA	TRBJ1-3	TGCGCCAGCAGCGCAGAAGGAAACACCATATATTTT	CASSAEGNTIYF
18	TRBV5-1	NA	TRBJ1-6	TGCGCCAGCAGCTTGGCCGGAGGCAGGGGAAGGAGTCATTCACCCCTCCACTTT	CASSLAGGRGRSHSPLHF
14	TRBV12-5	TRBD1	TRBJ1-4	TGTGCTAGTGGTTCTGAGACAGGGGTAGGGAAACTGTTTTTT	CASGSETGVGKLFF
15	TRBV7-2	NA	TRBJ2-7	TGTGCCAGCAGCTTAGCACAGGGAACGTCCTACGAGCAGTACTTC	CASSLAQGTSYEQYF
15	TRBV7-9	NA	TRBJ1-5	TGTGCCAGCACCGAGGGGGGGCCCCACAATCAGCCCCAGCATTTT	CASTEGGPHNQPQHF
12	TRBV5-5	NA	TRBJ2-1	TGTGCCAGCAGCCCCCAGGGTTTGAGCAAGTTCTTC	CASSPQGLSKFF
15	TRBV7-9	NA	TRBJ2-5	TGTGCCAGCAGCCCTCGGACAGTGAGACAAGAGACCCAGTACTTC	CASSPRTVRQETQYF
13	TRBV18	NA	TRBJ1-1	TGTGCCAGCTCACAGGGGATGAACACTGAAGCTTTCTTT	CASSQGMNTEAFF